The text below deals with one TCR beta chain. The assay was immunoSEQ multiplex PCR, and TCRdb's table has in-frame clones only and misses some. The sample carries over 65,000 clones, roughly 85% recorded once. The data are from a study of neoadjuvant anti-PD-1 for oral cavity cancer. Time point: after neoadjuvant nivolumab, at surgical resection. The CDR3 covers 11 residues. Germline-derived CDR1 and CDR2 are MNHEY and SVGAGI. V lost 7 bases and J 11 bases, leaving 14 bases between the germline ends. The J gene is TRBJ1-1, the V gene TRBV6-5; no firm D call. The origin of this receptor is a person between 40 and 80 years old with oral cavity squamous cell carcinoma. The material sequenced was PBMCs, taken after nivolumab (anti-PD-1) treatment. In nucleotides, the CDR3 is TGTGCCAGCACCAACGGAGACAAGGCTTTCTTT. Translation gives CASTNGDKAFF.